This T cell receptor (beta chain) stems from a study of blood T cell repertoires in COVID-19 (dated by TCRdb to the early 2020s). Notes on the research overall: The collaborator samples originated in the United States, Italy and Spain and spanned the acute and convalescent phases of COVID-19. The samples were drawn from the first 160 participants of the ongoing ImmuneRACE study and from over 950 subjects provided by 6 global collaborators. The repertoires were made available in a free public database intended to serve as a resource for research on the immune response to SARS-CoV-2. The material from the prospective study consisted of cDNA or gDNA derived from T cells, B-cell-depleted T cells, or PBMCs. Deeply sampled blood TCRbeta repertoires from subjects exposed to, actively infected with, or recovered from COVID-19 were included in the dataset. Where available, HLA class I and class II types were obtained from metadata supplied by the sample provider rather than from assay-based typing. Sample metadata almost always included a de-identified subject ID, COVID-19 status, age in years and sex.

Broader findings and caveats from the paper: The amount of clinical and demographic metadata varied by source and participant and was provided uncurated.

Worth noting for this clone: It lacks a known antigen. No much larger clone exists at a distance of one base, and base qualities are not known.

TCRbeta CDR3 regions were amplified from genomic DNA by means of the immunoSEQ Assay, a bias-controlled multiplex PCR. On the authors' methods: Nucleated cell counts per sample were estimated from amplification of reference gene primers within the assay. To quantify the absolute abundance of each unique TCRbeta CDR3 rearrangement, sequence reads were collapsed and filtered. Productive Simpson clonality was computed per sample as the square root of Simpson's diversity index over productive rearrangements. Not all clones reach the TCRdb copy of this immuneACCESS table, which keeps in-frame sequences only. Checked studies attribute under half of the gap to unresolved V genes and leave the rest unexplained. V and J calls plus clone size are reproduced from that table; the DNA served to infer D and trimming. The sample table lists approximately 84,000 clones, under 85% of them with a count of one. The ten most abundant clones make up about 31% of the sample.

The collaborating institutions used their own protocols to collect whole blood in K2EDTA tubes. Collaborator samples were shipped for TCRbeta analysis as frozen whole blood, isolated PBMCs, or DNA extracted from either sample type. Including cysteine and phenylalanine, the CDR3 has 15 amino acids. The sequence is cut down to CDR3 DNA, 45 bases in frame from base 1. The germline V gene (reference sequence) provides CDR1 MNHEY and CDR2 SMNVEV. V is trimmed back by 5 bases and J by 5 bases, and the junction contains 11 bases that no gene match accounts for. The TCR originated in a woman aged 80 or over with acute or convalescent COVID-19. Sequencing was done on a sample of peripheral blood. The chain links TRBV27 with TRBJ1-1; TRBD1 lines up with 7 middle nucleotides. The CDR3 in this case is CASSKTGVSRTEAFF. The sequence in DNA is TGTGCCAGCAGTAAAACAGGGGTGTCGAGGACTGAAGCTTTCTTT.